This passage covers 29 T cell receptor beta chains from one sample sequenced in a study of cytomegalovirus exposure and HLA in healthy donors. The PCR used 60 Vbeta and 13 Jbeta primers. The table came from immunoSEQ multiplex PCR; TCRdb's copy has only in-frame clones and leaves some out. Of over 100,000 clones detected, about 81% appear once; the ten largest clones hold about 7.4%. Source material: PBMCs. Receptors were obtained from a woman in her forties or fifties in good health and CMV-seropositive.

This clone was seen a few times. The genes are TRBV7-9 and TRBJ2-2; possible D gene TRBD1, 6 bases. V lost 5 bases and J 0 bases, leaving 10 bases between the germline ends. The germline gives CDR1 SEHNR, CDR2 FQNEAQ (reference sequence). CDR3 length: 15 amino acids. The CDR3 protein is CASSIDRPNTGELFF. CDR3 coding DNA: TGTGCCAGCAGCATAGACAGGCCGAACACCGGGGAGCTGTTTTTT.

The chain is built from TRBV30 and TRBJ1-4; 8 bases match TRBD1. Germline values: CDR1 GTSNPN, CDR2 SVGIG (reference sequence). The CDR3 covers 12 residues. The ends lost 5 bases at V and 4 bases at J; junction bases unmatched: 0. CDR3 in DNA: TGTGCCTGGGACAGGGGTAATGAAAAACTGTTTTTT. Amino acid sequence: CAWDRGNEKLFF.

The chain is built from TRBV6-1 and TRBJ2-3; D may be TRBD2 (6 bases). CDR3 length: 13 amino acids. V lost 7 bases, J lost 2 bases, and 10 bases lay in between. Germline values: CDR1 MNHNS, CDR2 SASEGT. Here the CDR3 DNA reads TGTGCCAGCAATGGCGGGAACACAGATACGCAGTATTTT. Amino acids: CASNGGNTDTQYF.

This sequence joins TRBV30 and TRBJ2-7; TRBD2 might be the D (5 bases). The germline gives CDR1 GTSNPN, CDR2 SVGIG (reference sequence). This CDR3 spans 12 amino acids. V gave up 3 bases and J gave up 3 bases, with 9 bases separating them. In nucleotides, the CDR3 is TGTGCCTGGAGGGACTCCAACTACGAGCAGTACTTC. Encoded protein: CAWRDSNYEQYF.

This clone appeared many times. The chain recombines TRBV2 with TRBJ2-2; TRBD1 aligns across 8 bases. The ends lost 3 bases at V and 3 bases at J; junction bases unmatched: 3. Germline assignment: CDR1 SNHLY and CDR2 FYNNEI. There are 15 residues in the CDR3. The CDR3 protein is CASSEGQVDTGELFF. The CDR3 DNA reads as TGTGCCAGCAGTGAGGGACAGGTGGACACCGGGGAGCTGTTTTTT.

V is TRBV18 and J is TRBJ1-4; D perhaps matches TRBD1 (5 bases). V was clipped by 8 bases and J by 8 bases, with 15 bases between them. The V gene's germline CDR1 is KGHSH and CDR2 LQKENI. The CDR3 has 13 residues. CDR3 residues: CASRLQGLEKLFF. CDR3 coding DNA: TGTGCCAGCCGACTGCAGGGCTTGGAAAAACTGTTTTTT.

V gene TRBV10-3 combines with J gene TRBJ2-3; TRBD2 agrees at 7 bases. The V segment lost 6 bases and the J segment 2 bases; nucleotides outside the gene matches: 11. This CDR3 comprises 16 residues. Germline-derived CDR1 and CDR2 are ENHRY and SYGVKD. The CDR3 DNA reads TGTGCCATCAGGGGCACGTTGGGAGGGTCCACAGATACGCAGTATTTT. It encodes CAIRGTLGGSTDTQYF.

The chain recombines TRBV6-6 with TRBJ1-2; 9 nucleotides align to TRBD1. From germline, CDR1 is MNHNY and CDR2 SVGAGI (reference sequence). The ends lost 0 bases at V and 4 bases at J; junction bases unmatched: 6. This CDR3 has 16 residues. CDR3 protein: CASSYSLPGQGYGYTF. The CDR3 bases are TGTGCCAGCAGTTACTCGCTGCCGGGACAGGGCTATGGCTACACCTTC.

The gene calls are TRBV28 and TRBJ1-4; D not certain. The germline CDR1 and CDR2 sequences are MDHEN and SYDVKM. The CDR3 length is 13 residues. Trimming took 2 bases from V and 7 from J, leaving 8 bases between them. The CDR3, as DNA: TGTGCCAGCAGTTTAAGTGTGAGTGAAAAACTGTTTTTT. Translating gives CASSLSVSEKLFF.

The rearrangement uses TRBV7-9 and TRBJ2-7; D is unclear. V lost 5 bases and J 5 bases, leaving 13 bases between the germline ends. From germline, CDR1 is SEHNR and CDR2 FQNEAQ (reference sequence). CDR3 length equals 13 residues. The CDR3 DNA is TGTGCCAGCAGCCCAATTGAGGTGGACGAGCAGTACTTC. Its translation is CASSPIEVDEQYF.

V gene TRBV6-5 combines with J gene TRBJ2-1, with D perhaps matching TRBD2 (5 bases). V gave up 1 base and J gave up 4 bases, with 11 bases separating them. CDR1 and CDR2 from the germline V gene are MNHEY and SVGAGI. The length of the CDR3 is 15 residues. DNA for the CDR3: TGTGCCAGCAGTTACTTAACTAGAGATTACAATGAGCAGTTCTTC. It translates to CASSYLTRDYNEQFF.

The chain has TRBV7-2 and TRBJ2-7; the D is unclear. Germline CDR1 SGHTA, CDR2 FQGNSA. The V gene lost 1 base and the J gene lost 5 bases, with 9 bases spanning the gap. The CDR3 is made up of 13 amino acids. The CDR3 reads CASSLGPLDEQYF. Written as DNA, the CDR3 is TGTGCCAGCAGCTTAGGGCCGCTTGACGAGCAGTACTTC.

The chain carries TRBV5-1 and TRBJ1-1, with 8 bases aligning to TRBD1. The trim removed 4 bases at V and 5 bases at J, leaving 13 bases unmatched. The CDR3 covers 16 residues. CDR1 is SGHRS and CDR2 is YFSETQ in the germline V gene. The DNA for the CDR3 is TGCGCCAGCAGCCGAATTAGAACAGGGGGAGGTACTGAAGCTTTCTTT. The encoded protein is CASSRIRTGGGTEAFF.

V usage is TRBV11-2 and J usage is TRBJ1-3; D is unclear. Germline CDR1 and CDR2: SGHAT and FQNNGV. This CDR3 has 15 amino acids. Between the trimmed V and J ends, which lost 3 bases and 0 bases, there was a span of 9 bases. The CDR3 sequence: CASSFAVHSGNTIYF. DNA of the CDR3: TGTGCCAGCAGCTTTGCAGTGCACTCTGGAAACACCATATATTTT.

The chain combines TRBV6-5 with TRBJ1-1; D is unclear. The CDR3 runs 14 residues. Trimming cost V 7 bases and J 3 bases, with 15 bases left between them. Per germline, CDR1 MNHEY and CDR2 SVGAGI. Here the CDR3 reads CASMEDGSDTEAFF. As DNA, the CDR3 is TGTGCCAGCATGGAGGACGGGTCGGACACTGAAGCTTTCTTT.

This rearrangement joins TRBV5-1 to TRBJ2-1, with D tentatively TRBD1 (5 bases). Between the trimmed V and J ends, which lost 3 bases and 4 bases, there was a span of 11 bases. The CDR3 loop spans 14 amino acids. Looked up from germline, CDR1 is SGHRS and CDR2 is YFSETQ. The CDR3 loop is CASSSGQTYNEQFF. In DNA, the CDR3 is TGCGCCAGCAGCTCCGGACAAACATACAATGAGCAGTTCTTC.

This rearrangement joins TRBV4-3 to TRBJ2-3; maybe TRBD2 (5 bases). Germline lookup yields CDR1 LGHNA and CDR2 YSLEER. V was cut by 0 bases and J by 2 bases, with 15 bases left in between. The CDR3 is made up of 17 amino acids. CDR3 sequence: CASSQEGSARYTDTQYF. CDR3 sequence (DNA): TGCGCCAGCAGCCAAGAGGGGAGCGCAAGATACACAGATACGCAGTATTTT.

The gene calls are TRBV10-1 and TRBJ2-3; D ambiguous. V lost 3 bases and J 0 bases, leaving 7 bases between the germline ends. The CDR3 runs to 14 residues. The germline V gene encodes CDR1 WNHNN and CDR2 SYGVQD (reference sequence). The CDR3 nucleotides are TGCGCCAGCAGTGATTTGACTAGCACAGATACGCAGTATTTT. This translates into CASSDLTSTDTQYF.

This clone was found a few times. The gene calls are TRBV4-1 and TRBJ2-5, with 9 bases that match TRBD1. The CDR3 length is 18 residues. Germline V gene lookup returns CDR1 MGHRA and CDR2 YSYEKL. Trimming removed 2 bases from V and 2 bases from J; junction bases left unmatched: 12. The CDR3 nucleotides read TGCGCCAGCAGCCAAACTGATCTGACAGGGGGGCCTCAAGAGACCCAGTACTTC. Protein product: CASSQTDLTGGPQETQYF.

V is TRBV9 and J is TRBJ1-1; D possibly corresponds to TRBD1 (5 bases). The length of the CDR3 is 14 residues. Germline V lookup: CDR1 SGDLS, CDR2 YYNGEE. Trimming left V 3 bases short and J 1 base short, with 10 bases between. The CDR3 DNA sequence: TGTGCCAGCAGCGCGACAACAGGGAACACTGAAGCTTTCTTT. Translation: CASSATTGNTEAFF.

This clone was observed a handful of times. The chain carries TRBV2 and TRBJ1-2; D may be TRBD1 (5 bases). Germline CDR1 reads SNHLY; CDR2 reads FYNNEI. CDR3 length: 17 amino acids. Trimming cost V 6 bases and J 3 bases, with 23 bases left between them. CDR3 in DNA: TGTGCCAGCAGCGAAAACCCCTCCGGTAGGGGATACTATGGCTACACCTTC. Its translation is CASSENPSGRGYYGYTF. Full variable domain (missing parts from reference TRBV2 and TRBJ1-2): EPEVTQTPSHQVTQMGQEVILRCVPISNHLYFYWYRQILGQKVEFLVSFYNNEISEKSEIFDDQFSVERPDGSNFTLKIRSTKLEDSAMYFCASSENPSGRGYYGYTFGSGTRLTVV.

The chain recombines TRBV11-2 with TRBJ2-2, with D maybe TRBD2 (6 bases). Trimming shortened V by 0 bases and J by 6 bases, and 11 bases separated the two germline ends. The CDR3 spans 15 residues. CDR1 and CDR2 (germline): SGHAT, FQNNGV. The CDR3 nucleotides read TGTGCCAGCAGCTTAGATCGGGGGTCGGCCGGGGAGCTGTTTTTT. This encodes CASSLDRGSAGELFF.

This chain joins TRBV15 and TRBJ2-7, with 7 nucleotides matching TRBD1. Per the germline V gene, CDR1 is LNHNV and CDR2 is YYDKDF (reference sequence). V shed 5 bases and J 6 bases; nucleotides not matched to a gene: 10. The CDR3 has 14 residues. This CDR3 reads CATSRGQMGGEQYF. Here the CDR3 DNA reads TGTGCCACCAGCCGGGGACAGATGGGTGGCGAGCAGTACTTC.

The V gene is TRBV6-5, the J gene TRBJ2-6; D not certain. The length of the CDR3 is 13 residues. V shed 9 bases and J shed 0 bases, with 6 bases lying between them. Germline CDR1 is MNHEY and CDR2 is SVGAGI. In DNA form, the CDR3 reads TGTGCCAGTCCCATCTCTGGGGCCAACGTCCTGACTTTC. It is translated as CASPISGANVLTF.

The genes are TRBV7-6 and TRBJ2-1; D may be TRBD1 (6 bases). From germline, CDR1 is SGHVS and CDR2 FNYEAQ. Trimming shortened V by 4 bases and J by 11 bases, and 9 bases separated the two germline ends. The CDR3 totals 11 residues. The CDR3, as DNA: TGTGCCAGCAGCTCGAGGGACAAGCAGTTCTTC. Amino acid sequence: CASSSRDKQFF. Full variable domain (remainder filled in from reference TRBV7-6 and TRBJ2-1): GAGVSQSPRYKVTKRGQDVALRCDPISGHVSLYWYRQALGQGPEFLTYFNYEAQQDKSGLPNDRFSAERPEGSISTLTIQRTEQRDSAMYRCASSSRDKQFFGPGTRLTVL.

Concerning this clone: The conserved final phenylalanine or tryptophan is absent from the CDR3, which likely points to a read error. The chain is built from TRBV5-5 and TRBJ1-1, with D possibly being TRBD1 (5 bases). Germline V CDR1 and CDR2: SGHKS, YYEKEE (reference sequence). V lost 0 bases to trimming and J lost 4 bases, with 19 bases between them. The length of the CDR3 is 17 residues. Written as DNA, the CDR3 is TGTGCCAGCAGCTTGGTTTCAGGCTGGACCAGGGTCACTGAAGCTTTCCTT. Translating it yields CASSLVSGWTRVTEAFL.

The V call is TRBV18, the J call TRBJ2-3; 13 bases fit TRBD2. The CDR3 runs 16 residues. The germline CDR1 and CDR2 sequences are KGHSH and LQKENI. The V gene end was trimmed by 4 bases and the J gene end by 6 bases; junction bases not matched to a gene: 7. The CDR3: CASSLTTSGRADTQYF. DNA of the CDR3: TGTGCCAGCTCACTTACTACTAGCGGGAGGGCCGATACGCAGTATTTT. The whole variable domain, remainder taken from reference TRBV18 and TRBJ2-3, is NAGVMQNPRHLVRRRGQEARLRCSPMKGHSHVYWYRQLPEEGLKFMVYLQKENIIDESGMPKERFSAEFPKEGPSILRIQQVVRGDSAAYFCASSLTTSGRADTQYFGPGTRLTVL.

In DNA, the CDR3 is TGCGCCAGCAGCTGGGACAGAAATAATTCACCCCTCCACTTT. Encoded protein: CASSWDRNNSPLHF. The chain recombines TRBV5-1 with TRBJ1-6; 7 nucleotides match TRBD1. Trimming removed 3 bases from V and 5 bases from J; junction bases left unmatched: 2. The CDR3 has 14 residues. CDR1 is SGHRS and CDR2 is YFSETQ in the germline V gene.

The CDR3 spells CASSIESGLTYEQYF. CDR3 nucleotides: TGTGCCAGTAGTATAGAAAGCGGTTTGACCTACGAGCAGTACTTC. The chain joins TRBV19 to TRBJ2-7; D might be TRBD2 (5 bases). The CDR3 totals 15 residues. The germline gives CDR1 LNHDA, CDR2 SQIVND (reference sequence). V lost 0 bases and J lost 2, with 11 bases in between.